The rows below give T cell receptor beta chains drawn from one sample of a study of T cell repertoires in cytomegalovirus infection. These receptors have no known antigen. TCRdb re-called the reads through MiXCR, storing one row per CDR3 protein. Altogether around 310,000 distinct CDR3 sequences are present, 25% to 35% being singletons, with the ten largest covering over 15%. Sample: cultured PBMCs, taken from culture after CMV antigen stimulation. The origin of the receptors is a human donor in good health (CMV status not recorded). Some clones in this sample may be carry-over from other donors' samples. The CDR3 runs from the conserved cysteine through the conserved F or W. The D gene is left open where the match is weak. The size entry is marked missing in some rows and otherwise reads once, few, many or a size class.

many	TRBD2	TRBV28	16	TRBJ2-1	TGTGCCAGCAGTTTAAACGCGGGACTAGGAGACAATGAGCAGTTCTTC	CASSLNAGLGDNEQFF
many	.	TRBV7-2	14	TRBJ1-3	TGTGCCAGCAGCCCTAACCAACCTGGAAACACCATATATTTT	CASSPNQPGNTIYF
.	TRBD1	TRBV27	21	TRBJ1-2	TGTGCCAGCAGTTTTGAGATCAGGGGGCTGAGTAGGTTTGAGCATACTTATGGCTACACCTTC	CASSFEIRGLSRFEHTYGYTF
.	TRBD1	TRBV4-1	17	TRBJ1-3	TGCGCCAGCAGCCAAGCCGGACAGGGATTCGCTGGAAACACCATATATTTT	CASSQAGQGFAGNTIYF
.	.	TRBV7-2	12	TRBJ2-2	TGTGCCAGCAGCTTAGTACCCCGGGAGCTGTTTTTT	CASSLVPRELFF
many	.	TRBV7-2	13	TRBJ1-6	TGTGCCAGCAGCTCCACCGGGGGTGATACCCTCCACTTT	CASSSTGGDTLHF
few	.	TRBV29-1	8	TRBJ1-2	TGCAGCGTTGATGCCTCTCACTGG	CSVDASHW
few	.	TRBV27	14	TRBJ1-4	TGTGCCAGCAGTTACCGACGAGGGGATGAAAAACTGTTTTTT	CASSYRRGDEKLFF
.	TRBD2	TRBV4-1	15	TRBJ2-7	TGCGCCAGCAGCCAGATAGCGGGACCGATTGAAGAGCAGTACTTC	CASSQIAGPIEEQYF
few	.	TRBV7-8	16	TRBJ1-1	TGTGCCAGCAGCGCTGTTCTGGGGAGGCTGAACACTGAAGCTTTCTTT	CASSAVLGRLNTEAFF
.	.	TRBV6-8	15	TRBJ1-5	TGTGCCACCGTCCGGGACTCGCCCGTAAGTCAGCCCCAGCATTTT	CATVRDSPVSQPQHF
.	.	TRBV12-3/TRBV12-4	15	TRBJ1-3	TGTGCCAGCAGTTTATCAGGCCCTGCTGGAAACACCATATATTTT	CASSLSGPAGNTIYF
.	TRBD2	TRBV28	16	TRBJ2-1	TGTGCCAGCAGTTTAGACGGCGGGAGGCTAGGCAATGAGCAGTTCTTC	CASSLDGGRLGNEQFF
.	.	TRBV20-1	12	TRBJ2-7	TGCAGTGCTCCCCGCCAAGTGGGCGAGCAGTACTTC	CSAPRQVGEQYF
few	TRBD2	TRBV27	16	TRBJ2-7	TGTGCCAGCAGTTTAAGGGCTAGCGGGGGAGGCTACGAGCAGTACTTC	CASSLRASGGGYEQYF
.	.	TRBV6-1	16	TRBJ2-1	TGTGCCAGCAGTGAAGGGGGCCAAATAAGGTACAATGAGCAGTTCTTC	CASSEGGQIRYNEQFF
many	TRBD1	TRBV11-2	15	TRBJ2-3	TGTGCCAGCAGCTCCCATGGACAGGGACAAGATACGCAGTATTTT	CASSSHGQGQDTQYF
.	.	TRBV6-8	17	TRBJ2-3	TGTGCCAGCAGTACGCCGGGTCGGCGTGGGAATACAGATACGCAGTATTTT	CASSTPGRRGNTDTQYF
few	TRBD1	TRBV28	14	TRBJ2-7	TGTGCCAGCAGCCAGGGACAGAGAAGCTACGAGCAGTACTTC	CASSQGQRSYEQYF
.	.	TRBV6-5	13	TRBJ2-7	TGTGCCAGCAGTTCCGAGGGGGTCTACGAGCAGTACTTC	CASSSEGVYEQYF
.	.	TRBV7-9	14	TRBJ1-6	TGTGCCACCGCAGGGAGCTCCTATAATTCACCCCTCCACTTT	CATAGSSYNSPLHF
.	.	TRBV20-1	15	TRBJ1-2	TGCAGTGCTAGAGATAGGTCCCAAATTAACTATGGCTACACCTTC	CSARDRSQINYGYTF
.	.	TRBV7-2	14	TRBJ2-7	TGTGCCAGCAGCTTAGCTTGGGATTCCTACGAGCAGTACTTC	CASSLAWDSYEQYF
.	TRBD1	TRBV6-1	14	TRBJ1-6	TGTGCCAGCAGATCACAGGGGACATCTTCACCCCTCCACTTT	CASRSQGTSSPLHF
many	.	TRBV7-9	16	TRBJ2-3	TGTGCCAGCAGCTTAGCCTCAGGTACCTTCGCAGATACGCAGTATTTT	CASSLASGTFADTQYF
.	.	TRBV20-1	20	TRBJ2-3	TGCAGTGCTAGACACCTCAGTAGGGGGGGGACTACACGGGACACAGATACGCAGTATTTT	CSARHLSRGGTTRDTDTQYF
few	.	TRBV9	17	TRBJ1-2	TGTGCCAGCACCAGCGTGGGGCAGCGAGACATTAACTATGGCTACACCTTC	CASTSVGQRDINYGYTF
many	.	TRBV14	14	TRBJ2-7	TGTGCCAGCAGCCAACTTCGGGGCAACTACGAGCAGTACTTC	CASSQLRGNYEQYF
few	.	TRBV12-3/TRBV12-4	15	TRBJ1-3	TGTGCCAGCAGTTTATTCAGGAGGGTTGGAAACACCATATATTTT	CASSLFRRVGNTIYF
many	TRBD2	TRBV4-1	16	TRBJ2-1	TGCGCCAGCAGCTTTCGAGCGGGGAGCTCCTACAATGAGCAGTTCTTC	CASSFRAGSSYNEQFF
many	TRBD1	TRBV12-3/TRBV12-4	14	TRBJ1-2	TGTGCCAGCAGTTCCCGGACAGGGGCCTCTGGCTACACCTTC	CASSSRTGASGYTF
few	.	TRBV5-8	14	TRBJ2-4	TGTGCCAGCACCCTGGGACTAGCCAAAAACATTCAGTACTTC	CASTLGLAKNIQYF
.	.	TRBV15	15	TRBJ1-3	TGTGCCACCAGCTTGGGACGGACCTGGGGAAACACCATATATTTT	CATSLGRTWGNTIYF
.	.	TRBV28	12	TRBJ1-2	TGTGCCAGCAGTCGGGAATCCTATGGCTACACCTTC	CASSRESYGYTF
few	.	TRBV7-8	17	TRBJ1-1	TGTGCCAGCAGCTTAAATACCCGACAGGTGCTGAACACTGAAGCTTTCTTT	CASSLNTRQVLNTEAFF
.	TRBD1	TRBV24-1	15	TRBJ2-2	TGTGCCACCACCGGGGGGACAGGGGGTGCCGGGGAGCTGTTTTTT	CATTGGTGGAGELFF
few	.	TRBV3-1	15	TRBJ1-1	TGTGCCAGCAGCCAGGGTTTACACGCCCCTGCTGAAGCTTTCTTT	CASSQGLHAPAEAFF
few	.	TRBV28	11	TRBJ2-7	TGTGCCAGCAGTTTAAGTAGCGAGCAGTACTTC	CASSLSSEQYF
many	.	TRBV7-8	15	TRBJ2-7	TGTGCCAGCAGCTTAAACTCAGACCGGTCCTACGAGCAGTACTTC	CASSLNSDRSYEQYF
.	.	TRBV11-2	16	TRBJ2-2	TGTGCCAGCAGCTTAATTTCCGGGACCGGCACCGGGGAGCTGTTTTTT	CASSLISGTGTGELFF
many	.	TRBV7-9	12	TRBJ1-5	TGTGCCTGGCGGAGATCAAATCAGCCCCAGCATTTT	CAWRRSNQPQHF
.	.	TRBV28	13	TRBJ1-1	TGTGCCAGCAGTTTATACGGCAGTTTGGTAGCTTTCTTT	CASSLYGSLVAFF